Shown below are 28 T cell receptor beta chains from a single sample sequenced in a study of T cells in localized non-small cell lung cancer. Clones were sequenced by immunoSEQ multiplex PCR, and TCRdb holds only the in-frame ones, with some missing. Of over 50,000 clones in the sample, over 70% are singletons; the top ten hold approximately 18%. The sequenced sample was peripheral blood mononuclear cells, obtained before any cancer treatment. These receptors came from a man aged 40-75 years with stage III lung adenocarcinoma.

The rearrangement uses TRBV7-3 and TRBJ1-2, with TRBD1 matching over 12 bases. The CDR3 consists of 13 residues. Germline trimming cut 5 bases from V and 7 bases from J; bases unmatched to any gene: 2. CDR1 is SGHTA and CDR2 is FQGTGA in the germline V gene. The CDR3 reads CASSGTGGVGYTF. CDR3 nucleotides: TGTGCCAGCAGCGGGACAGGGGGCGTTGGCTACACCTTC.

J is TRBJ1-5 and V is TRBV6-6; D is ambiguous. The V gene's germline CDR1 is MNHNY and CDR2 SVGAGI (reference sequence). The CDR3 spans 16 residues. Trimming cost V 7 bases and J 0 bases, with 16 bases left between them. The CDR3: CASTDGPVYSNQPQHF. The DNA of the CDR3 is TGTGCCAGCACGGACGGGCCGGTTTATAGCAATCAGCCCCAGCATTTT.

This chain connects TRBV7-2 to TRBJ1-1; the D gene is possibly TRBD1 (5 bases). This CDR3 is built from 17 residues. The germline gives CDR1 SGHTA, CDR2 FQGNSA. The V end was cut by 1 base, the J end by 0 bases, with 15 bases between. The CDR3 is CASSLGWGRGMNTEAFF. CDR3 nucleotides: TGTGCCAGCAGCTTAGGATGGGGTCGGGGCATGAACACTGAAGCTTTCTTT.

V gene TRBV18 combines with J gene TRBJ2-7; possibly TRBD1 for D (6 bases). The germline V and J ends were trimmed by 0 bases and 3 bases, with 9 bases remaining between them. Germline CDR1 reads KGHSH; CDR2 reads LQKENI. This CDR3 region has 14 residues. The chain's CDR3 is CASSPPSGDYEQYF. CDR3 nucleotide sequence: TGTGCCAGCTCACCACCATCAGGGGACTACGAGCAGTACTTC.

This clone was seen only once. The chain joins TRBV9 to TRBJ2-5, with 8 bases that match TRBD2. The CDR3 has 14 amino acids. From germline, CDR1 is SGDLS and CDR2 YYNGEE. V dropped 4 bases and J dropped 5; count of bases not matched to a gene: 7. The CDR3: CASSPTAGVETQYF. The CDR3 coding sequence is TGTGCCAGCAGCCCCACAGCGGGAGTGGAGACCCAGTACTTC.

The rearrangement links TRBV9 to TRBJ2-1; TRBD2 might be the D (5 bases). The V and J ends lost 2 bases and 6 bases respectively, with 12 bases between them. The germline V gene encodes CDR1 SGDLS and CDR2 YYNGEE. The CDR3 totals 14 residues. CDR3 in amino acids: CASSVSSAPNEQFF. The CDR3 coding sequence is TGTGCCAGCAGCGTTAGTAGCGCCCCCAATGAGCAGTTCTTC.

The chain links TRBV5-5 to TRBJ1-2, with D unresolved. The CDR3 spans 14 residues. Trimming stripped 0 bases from V and 4 bases from J, with 10 bases between. From germline, CDR1 is SGHKS and CDR2 YYEKEE (reference sequence). The CDR3 reads CASSLDWSTYGYTF. The CDR3 DNA reads TGTGCCAGCAGCTTGGACTGGAGCACCTATGGCTACACCTTC.

The table lists this clone with many counts. V and J are TRBV2 and TRBJ2-1; 8 bases map to TRBD1. Germline V gene lookup returns CDR1 SNHLY and CDR2 FYNNEI. The CDR3 length is 15 residues. V was clipped by 4 bases and J by 5 bases; unmatched bases: 7. CDR3 bases: TGTGCCAGCAGTGTGAGACAGGGGACGAACAATGAGCAGTTCTTC. Residues: CASSVRQGTNNEQFF.

The rearrangement uses TRBV6-5 and TRBJ2-6; no reliable D call. The CDR3 covers 11 residues. Germline loops: CDR1 MNHEY, CDR2 SVGAGI. V lost 7 bases, J lost 5 bases, and 3 bases lay in between. The DNA for the CDR3 is TGTGCCAGCAAGTGGGCCAACGTCCTGACTTTC. The encoded protein is CASKWANVLTF.

The chain is built from TRBV2 and TRBJ1-2; the D is unclear. Germline assignment: CDR1 SNHLY and CDR2 FYNNEI. V was clipped by 4 bases and J by 6 bases, with 15 bases between them. CDR3 length: 14 amino acids. The CDR3 protein is CASSVSEGGDGYTF. For the CDR3, the DNA is TGTGCCAGCAGTGTCTCCGAAGGTGGTGATGGCTACACCTTC.

V is TRBV13 and J is TRBJ2-7, with D maybe TRBD2 (6 bases). Germline lookup yields CDR1 PRHDT and CDR2 FYEKMQ (reference sequence). The CDR3 loop spans 15 amino acids. The V end lost 4 bases, the J end lost 0 bases, and 13 bases lay between the germline ends. CDR3 sequence: CASSSSGTSSYEQYF. The CDR3 DNA reads TGTGCCAGCAGCTCCTCGGGGACTTCCTCCTACGAGCAGTACTTC. Together with reference TRBV13 and TRBJ2-7, the CDR3 gives the full variable domain: AAGVIQSPRHLIKEKRETATLKCYPIPRHDTVYWYQQGPGQDPQFLISFYEKMQSDKGSIPDRFSAQQFSDYHSELNMSSLELGDSALYFCASSSSGTSSYEQYFGPGTRLTVT.

V is TRBV11-3 and J is TRBJ2-7; D might be TRBD1 (5 bases). The CDR3 covers 11 residues. The germline V and J ends were trimmed by 2 bases and 8 bases, with 7 bases remaining between them. The germline V gene has CDR1 SGHNT and CDR2 YENEEA. The CDR3: CASSLRTQQYF. The CDR3 region has the DNA TGTGCCAGCAGCTTAAGGACACAGCAGTACTTC.

The rearrangement links TRBV30 to TRBJ1-2, with D possibly being TRBD1 (6 bases). Germline CDR1 is GTSNPN and CDR2 is SVGIG (reference sequence). The CDR3 contains 13 residues. V gave up 0 bases and J gave up 8 bases, with 13 bases separating them. The CDR3, as DNA: TGTGCCTGGAGTGTACGCGGGGGGCTCGGCTACACCTTC. Its protein product is CAWSVRGGLGYTF.

The DNA for the CDR3 is TGTGCCAGCAAGCGGGGGCCCATGAACACTGAAGCTTTCTTT. Its translation is CASKRGPMNTEAFF. The chain combines TRBV6-1 with TRBJ1-1, with D possibly TRBD1 on 6 matching bases. V was pared by 7 bases and J by 0 bases, with 12 bases between. CDR1 is MNHNS, CDR2 SASEGT, per germline. The CDR3 is 14 residues long.

V gene TRBV19 combines with J gene TRBJ1-5; 8 bases are a match to TRBD1. The CDR3 loop spans 16 amino acids. Germline V lookup: CDR1 LNHDA, CDR2 SQIVND (reference sequence). The V gene end was trimmed by 4 bases and the J gene end by 4 bases; junction bases not matched to a gene: 9. In nucleotides, the CDR3 is TGTGCCAGTAGTACGATGACAGGGGTAGGAAATCAGCCCCAGCATTTT. Its translation is CASSTMTGVGNQPQHF.

The rearrangement links TRBV7-9 to TRBJ1-1; weak D call: TRBD1 (6 bases). The germline gives CDR1 SEHNR, CDR2 FQNEAQ (reference sequence). The CDR3 length is 14 residues. V was shortened by 1 base and J by 4 bases, with 10 bases between the two germline ends. The CDR3 spells CASSLGGARTEAFF. CDR3 in DNA: TGTGCCAGCAGCTTAGGGGGGGCCCGCACTGAAGCTTTCTTT.

The chain links TRBV11-3 to TRBJ2-3; D might be TRBD2 (6 bases). The V end was cut by 2 bases, the J end by 2 bases, with 11 bases between. This CDR3 has 15 residues. Germline V gives CDR1 SGHNT, CDR2 YENEEA. The CDR3 DNA sequence: TGTGCCAGCAGCTTAACGGGGGAGTACACAGATACGCAGTATTTT. Its translation is CASSLTGEYTDTQYF.

J is TRBJ2-2 and V is TRBV11-3; 9 nucleotides match TRBD2. Trimming took 3 bases from V and 2 from J; bases not matched to a gene: 1. The CDR3 spans 15 residues. The germline V gene has CDR1 SGHNT and CDR2 YENEEA. The CDR3 sequence: CASSFSGSNTGELFF. The CDR3 coding sequence is TGTGCCAGCAGCTTTAGCGGGAGTAACACCGGGGAGCTGTTTTTT.

The chain recombines TRBV9 with TRBJ2-2; 12 bases match TRBD2. Losses at the gene ends were 0 bases for V and 6 bases for J; bases not matched to a gene: 6. CDR1 is SGDLS and CDR2 is YYNGEE in the germline V gene. This CDR3 has 17 residues. The CDR3 DNA sequence: TGTGCCAGCAGCGTAGCTGGGCTAGCGGGGGGGCCCGGGGAGCTGTTTTTT. This translates into CASSVAGLAGGPGELFF.

The genes are TRBV5-1 and TRBJ2-3, with 10 bases fitting TRBD2. The CDR3 consists of 18 residues. V lost 3 bases, J lost 3 bases, and 13 bases stayed unmatched. The germline CDR1 and CDR2 sequences are SGHRS and YFSETQ. CDR3 sequence reads: CASSSTSGVSAGTDTQYF. The DNA of the CDR3 is TGCGCCAGCAGCTCTACTAGCGGGGTTTCAGCGGGGACAGATACGCAGTATTTT.

The rearrangement joins TRBV15 to TRBJ1-5; D possibly corresponds to TRBD1 (5 bases). V was pared by 3 bases and J by 3 bases, with 12 bases between. Germline lookup yields CDR1 LNHNV and CDR2 YYDKDF (reference sequence). The CDR3 is made up of 15 amino acids. The DNA of the CDR3 is TGTGCCACCAGCAGTCAGGGACGGATCAATCAGCCCCAGCATTTT. As protein: CATSSQGRINQPQHF.

This clone was counted between two and nine times. The rearrangement links TRBV25-1 to TRBJ2-7; weak D call: TRBD1 (6 bases). The CDR3 runs 13 residues. The germline V and J ends were trimmed by 7 bases and 0 bases, with 10 bases remaining between them. The germline gives CDR1 MGHDK, CDR2 SYGVNS. In DNA form, the CDR3 reads TGTGCCAGCATGGCGGACAGCTCCTACGAGCAGTACTTC. This gives the protein CASMADSSYEQYF.

CDR3 residues: CASSTVGGGEKLFF. CDR3 in DNA: TGTGCCAGCAGTACGGTAGGGGGAGGAGAAAAACTGTTTTTT. The genes are TRBV6-1 and TRBJ1-4; D perhaps matches TRBD1 (6 bases). The V gene's germline CDR1 is MNHNS and CDR2 SASEGT. This CDR3 spans 14 amino acids. Trimming cost V 5 bases and J 8 bases, with 15 bases left between them.

The chain links TRBV7-9 to TRBJ1-2; 7 bases fit TRBD1. Germline trimming cut 1 base from V and 4 bases from J; bases unmatched to any gene: 3. The CDR3 runs 14 residues. In germline, CDR1 is SEHNR, CDR2 FQNEAQ (reference sequence). Here the CDR3 DNA reads TGTGCCAGCAGCTTAGACTCAGGGGGCTATGGCTACACCTTC. Residues: CASSLDSGGYGYTF.

V usage is TRBV6-4 and J usage is TRBJ1-2, with D hard to call. From germline, CDR1 is MRHNA and CDR2 SNTAGT. The CDR3 is 14 amino acids. The ends were cut back, 0 bases at V and 10 bases at J, with 15 bases in the middle. The CDR3 bases are TGTGCCAGCAGTGACTCGAATAGGGCACTTCCCTACACCTTC. Protein: CASSDSNRALPYTF.

J is TRBJ2-7 and V is TRBV11-3; D not resolved. Germline CDR1 SGHNT, CDR2 YENEEA. The V end lost 4 bases, the J end lost 6 bases, and 10 bases lay between the germline ends. The CDR3 has 12 amino acids. The CDR3, as DNA: TGTGCCAGCAGCTCGAGGTCTTTCGAGCAGTACTTC. Its translation is CASSSRSFEQYF.

V and J are TRBV2 and TRBJ2-5, with TRBD2 identical over 7 bases. The CDR3 length is 14 residues. J was trimmed by 2 bases and V by 5 bases; bases with no gene match: 5. Germline assignment: CDR1 SNHLY and CDR2 FYNNEI. The CDR3 nucleotides are TGTGCCAGCAGTCGGGGGGAGCATCAAGAGACCCAGTACTTC. It yields the protein CASSRGEHQETQYF. Combining the CDR3 with reference TRBV2 and TRBJ2-5 gives the whole variable domain EPEVTQTPSHQVTQMGQEVILRCVPISNHLYFYWYRQILGQKVEFLVSFYNNEISEKSEIFDDQFSVERPDGSNFTLKIRSTKLEDSAMYFCASSRGEHQETQYFGPGTRLLVL.

This clone was counted a single time. The J gene is TRBJ2-5, the V gene TRBV7-8; the D is unclear. Germline CDR1 is SGHVS and CDR2 is FQNEAQ. This CDR3 spans 13 amino acids. With 3 bases removed from V and 4 bases from J, the gap between germline ends came to 9 bases. For the CDR3, the DNA is TGTGCCAGCAGCTTGGGCCGAATAGAGACCCAGTACTTC. This encodes CASSLGRIETQYF.